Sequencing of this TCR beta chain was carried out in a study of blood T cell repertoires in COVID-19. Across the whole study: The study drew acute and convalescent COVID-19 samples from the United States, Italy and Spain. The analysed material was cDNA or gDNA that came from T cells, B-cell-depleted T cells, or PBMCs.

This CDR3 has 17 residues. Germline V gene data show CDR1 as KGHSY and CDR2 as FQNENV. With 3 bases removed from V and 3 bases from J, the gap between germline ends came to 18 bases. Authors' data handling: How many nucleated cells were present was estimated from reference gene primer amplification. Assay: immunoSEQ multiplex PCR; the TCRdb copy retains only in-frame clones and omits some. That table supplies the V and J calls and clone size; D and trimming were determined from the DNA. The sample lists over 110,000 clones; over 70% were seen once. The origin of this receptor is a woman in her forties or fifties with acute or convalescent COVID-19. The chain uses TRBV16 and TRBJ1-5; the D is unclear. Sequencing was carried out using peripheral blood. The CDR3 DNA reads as TGTGCCAGCAGCCAGCACGCCGGGATACCCAACAATCAGCCCCAGCATTTT. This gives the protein CASSQHAGIPNNQPQHF.